This T cell receptor (beta chain) was identified in a study of cytomegalovirus exposure and HLA in healthy donors. Study-wide points: For most TCR beta V segments, an earlier analysis put the productive rate at about 87% or about 30% of the time. In vitro checks showed that a few CMV-associated chains really do target CMV antigens.

This PCR relied on a set of 60 Vbeta primers and 13 Jbeta primers. Sequencing used immunoSEQ multiplex PCR; TCRdb keeps in-frame clones, though not all of them. Among some 120,000 clones listed, about three quarters were seen once. Among the donors, all were healthy bone marrow donors. V lost 5 bases to trimming and J lost 8 bases, with 9 bases between them. CDR1 DFQATT and CDR2 SNEGSKA come from the germline V gene (reference sequence). This CDR3 contains 11 residues. On this clone: No antigen is known for it.

The clonotype was recovered from a man aged 25-45 years in good health and CMV-seronegative. The sample comprised PBMCs. The chain couples TRBV20-1 to TRBJ1-4, with unresolved D. The CDR3 region has the DNA TGCAGTGCTCAGTATCAAGAAAAACTGTTTTTT. It is translated as CSAQYQEKLFF.